This entry lists 31 T cell receptor beta chains sequenced from one sample in a study of spatial heterogeneity in lung cancer. Specified time point: sample taken at primary tumor resection. TCRdb ran MiXCR on the 5' RACE reads and lists one entry per CDR3 protein. This sample has 30,000 to 45,000 distinct CDR3 sequences; 7.5% occur once, and the top ten carry 25% to 35%. Material: PBMCs, obtained at surgery. The receptors were sampled from a male donor with early-stage non-small cell lung cancer.

At least ten counts were recorded for this clonotype. The V gene is TRBV20-1, the J gene TRBJ2-1; maybe TRBD2 (6 bases). The CDR3 has 12 residues. V was trimmed by 5 bases and J by 8 bases, leaving 13 bases between them. CDR1 and CDR2 from the germline V gene are DFQATT and SNEGSKA (reference sequence). CDR3 coding DNA: TGCAGTGCTGGACGACTAGGAGATGAGCAGTTCTTC. It translates to CSAGRLGDEQFF.

This clonotype was observed many times. V and J are TRBV6-2 or TRBV6-3 and TRBJ2-2, with a tentative D call TRBD2 (6 bases). Germline V lookup: CDR1 MNHEY, CDR2 SVGEGT. The CDR3 is made up of 17 amino acids. V lost 6 bases to trimming and J lost 0 bases, with 17 bases between them. This CDR3 is CASSPYRAGPNTGELFF. The CDR3 coding sequence is TGTGCCAGCAGCCCCTACCGGGCGGGGCCGAACACCGGGGAGCTGTTTTTT.

In this sample, this clonotype turned up many times. The V call is TRBV7-2, the J call TRBJ2-3; D is undetermined. The CDR3 totals 14 residues. Germline lookup yields CDR1 SGHTA and CDR2 FQGNSA. V was clipped by 1 base and J by 3 bases, with 8 bases between them. CDR3 coding DNA: TGTGCCAGCAGCTTAGGAGGACGTACAGATACGCAGTATTTT. Translated: CASSLGGRTDTQYF.

This clonotype was seen repeatedly, ten times or more. The V call is TRBV4-3, the J call TRBJ2-3, with a possible D match to TRBD1 (6 bases). V lost 0 bases, J lost 6 bases, and 16 bases lay in between. The germline V gene encodes CDR1 LGHNA and CDR2 YSLEER. There are 16 residues in the CDR3. The CDR3 spells CASSQDSRGYGDTQYF. CDR3 nucleotide sequence: TGCGCCAGCAGCCAAGATAGTAGGGGGTACGGGGATACGCAGTATTTT.

A note on this clonotype: This may stem from a read error, because a much larger clone lies one nucleotide away. The CDR3 carries no conserved terminal phenylalanine or tryptophan, so it likely arises from a read error. The J gene is TRBJ2-1, the V gene TRBV5-1, with D possibly matching TRBD2 (5 bases). The length of the CDR3 is 13 residues. The ends were cut back, 4 bases at V and 8 bases at J, with 13 bases in the middle. Per germline, CDR1 SGHRS and CDR2 YFSETQ. Here the CDR3 reads CASSERARDEQFL. The CDR3 nucleotides read TGCGCCAGCAGCGAACGGGCGCGGGATGAGCAGTTCCTC.

The chain joins TRBV3-1 to TRBJ1-2; D uncertain. V dropped 3 bases and J dropped 2 bases, with 13 bases sitting between them. Germline lookup yields CDR1 LGHDT and CDR2 YNNKEL (reference sequence). This CDR3 comprises 15 residues. CDR3: CASSHRQLPNYGYTF. As DNA, the CDR3 is TGTGCCAGCAGCCACCGACAACTTCCGAACTATGGCTACACCTTC.

This clonotype showed up many times. This chain connects TRBV7-8 to TRBJ1-1; the D gene is possibly TRBD1 (5 bases). V dropped 4 bases and J dropped 5 bases, with 14 bases sitting between them. Germline V gene data show CDR1 as SGHVS and CDR2 as FQNEAQ. The CDR3 is 14 residues long. CDR3 loop: CASSSPGRGTEAFF. CDR3 coding DNA: TGTGCCAGCAGCTCGCCAGGGAGGGGAACTGAAGCTTTCTTT.

This clonotype was observed a few times. CDR3 in amino acids: CASSSPIVGAGTDTQYF. The CDR3 DNA reads as TGTGCCAGCAGCTCGCCTATCGTAGGGGCGGGCACAGATACGCAGTATTTT. The V call is TRBV11-2, the J call TRBJ2-3; TRBD1 might be the D (5 bases). This CDR3 has 17 residues. Germline CDR1 reads SGHAT; CDR2 reads FQNNGV. V shed 4 bases and J shed 1 base, with 18 bases lying between them.

The chain employs TRBV3-1 and TRBJ1-2; D possibly corresponds to TRBD1 (5 bases). The CDR3 consists of 14 residues. Deletions cut 1 base from V and 4 bases from J, with 10 bases between. Germline V lookup: CDR1 LGHDT, CDR2 YNNKEL (reference sequence). In nucleotides, the CDR3 is TGTGCCAGCAGCCAAGCGGGGGTTTCCTATGGCTACACCTTC. Translation gives CASSQAGVSYGYTF.

The rearrangement joins TRBV7-3 to TRBJ2-1; TRBD2 matches 13 bases. In germline, CDR1 is SGHTA, CDR2 FQGTGA. Trimming removed 5 bases from V and 4 bases from J; junction bases left unmatched: 8. The CDR3 spans 17 residues. The CDR3 spells CASSPGTSGELYNEQFF. CDR3 DNA: TGTGCCAGCAGCCCGGGGACTAGCGGGGAGTTATACAATGAGCAGTTCTTC.

The V call is TRBV12-3 or TRBV12-4, the J call TRBJ2-7; 11 nucleotides agree with TRBD1. With V trimmed by 3 bases and J by 4 bases, 5 bases remained unmatched. This CDR3 spans 15 amino acids. The CDR3 bases are TGTGCCAGCAGTTTTGGGACAGGGGGGGGATACGAGCAGTACTTC. It encodes CASSFGTGGGYEQYF.

This clonotype was picked up many times. This chain links TRBV7-9 with TRBJ2-2; tentative D call: TRBD2 (6 bases). From germline, CDR1 is SEHNR and CDR2 FQNEAQ (reference sequence). The CDR3 runs to 15 residues. The ends were cut back, 8 bases at V and 5 bases at J, with 18 bases in the middle. This CDR3 reads CASCRGAGITGELFF. The CDR3 region has the DNA TGTGCCAGCTGCCGCGGGGCAGGGATTACCGGGGAGCTGTTTTTT.

As for this clonotype: A clone one base away is much larger, so this may be a read error. The chain has TRBV6-1 and TRBJ2-5; D call uncertain. CDR1 and CDR2 from the germline V gene are MNHNS and SASEGT. The CDR3 runs to 16 residues. V lost 0 bases to trimming and J lost 4 bases, with 15 bases between them. The CDR3 reads CASSEARTPDVETQYF. CDR3 coding DNA: TGTGCCAGCAGTGAAGCGCGGACCCCCGATGTAGAGACCCAGTACTTC.

V usage is TRBV20-1 and J usage is TRBJ2-7; D is unclear. The V and J ends lost 5 bases and 0 bases respectively, with 11 bases between them. The CDR3 sequence is 13 residues long. Germline V gene sequence: CDR1 DFQATT, CDR2 SNEGSKA (reference sequence). CDR3 DNA: TGCAGTGCTCGTCGGTTCAACTCCTACGAGCAGTACGTC. This codes for CSARRFNSYEQYV.

This clonotype was seen repeatedly, ten times or more. The chain is built from TRBV20-1 and TRBJ2-3; D is undetermined. CDR1 and CDR2 from the germline V gene are DFQATT and SNEGSKA (reference sequence). Deletions cut 3 bases from V and 0 bases from J, with 4 bases between. This CDR3 region has 12 residues. In nucleotides, the CDR3 is TGCAGTGCTAGCGGGAGCACAGATACGCAGTATTTT. Translation: CSASGSTDTQYF.

The sample holds many counts of this clonotype. The CDR3 here is CASSWGRGYEQYF. CDR3 sequence (DNA): TGCGCCAGCAGCTGGGGACGGGGCTACGAGCAGTACTTC. The rearrangement uses TRBV5-1 and TRBJ2-7; D tentatively fits TRBD1 or TRBD2 (5 bases each). The V gene's germline CDR1 is SGHRS and CDR2 YFSETQ. Trimming left V 3 bases short and J 3 bases short, with 10 bases between. This CDR3 has 13 residues.

This clonotype has a handful of counts. The V call is TRBV20-1, the J call TRBJ2-1, with a tentative D call TRBD1 (6 bases). The V gene lost 5 bases and the J gene lost 7 bases, with 12 bases spanning the gap. The CDR3 runs 12 residues. CDR1 is DFQATT, CDR2 SNEGSKA, per germline (reference sequence). The CDR3 region is CSALGAVNEQFF. DNA of the CDR3: TGCAGTGCTCTGGGGGCGGTTAATGAGCAGTTCTTC.

This clonotype was recorded at least ten times. The chain has TRBV6-5 and TRBJ2-7, with D uncertain. Germline lookup yields CDR1 MNHEY and CDR2 SVGAGI. CDR3 length: 14 residues. Trimming stripped 0 bases from V and 0 bases from J, with 6 bases between. CDR3 sequence (DNA): TGTGCCAGCAGTTACTCCCGGCGCTCCTACGAGCAGTACTTC. Translation: CASSYSRRSYEQYF.

Comments on this clonotype: A clone one base away is much larger, so this may be a read error. The chain couples TRBV5-8 to TRBJ2-6; the D gene is possibly TRBD1 (5 bases). CDR3 length: 18 amino acids. Germline-derived CDR1 and CDR2 are SGHTS and YDEGEE. As DNA, the CDR3 is TGTGCCGGCAGCTCCACAAACTTGACAGTCTCTGGGGCCAACGTCCTGACTTTC. Amino acid sequence: CAGSSTNLTVSGANVLTF.

This clonotype was picked up a small number of times. This chain joins TRBV5-8 and TRBJ2-5; 10 nucleotides align to TRBD1. Germline CDR1 and CDR2: SGHTS and YDEGEE. Germline trimming cut 7 bases from V and 5 bases from J; bases unmatched to any gene: 11. The CDR3 length is 15 residues. The CDR3: CASDTGTGAKETQYF. CDR3 nucleotide sequence: TGTGCCAGCGATACCGGGACAGGGGCAAAGGAGACCCAGTACTTC.

V is TRBV5-1 and J is TRBJ2-5; TRBD1 matches at 7 bases. The CDR3 totals 13 residues. Trimming removed 4 bases from V and 4 bases from J; junction bases left unmatched: 4. CDR1 and CDR2 (germline): SGHRS, YFSETQ. CDR3 protein: CASSRHRGETQYF. CDR3 DNA: TGCGCCAGCAGCCGTCACAGGGGAGAGACCCAGTACTTC.

In this sample, this clonotype turned up many times. The chain has TRBV14 and TRBJ1-6; 7 positions match TRBD1. Germline trimming cut 6 bases from V and 10 bases from J; bases unmatched to any gene: 9. CDR1 is SGHDN and CDR2 is FVKESK in the germline V gene. The CDR3 is 14 amino acids. This CDR3 reads CASRPRDSLSPLHF. As DNA, the CDR3 is TGTGCCAGCAGACCCCGGGACAGTTTGTCACCCCTCCACTTT.

Many counts were recorded for this clonotype. The CDR3 sequence: CASSSPGRVSGANVLTF. CDR3 nucleotides: TGTGCCAGCAGCTCTCCGGGACGGGTCTCTGGGGCCAACGTCCTGACTTTC. The chain has TRBV7-3 and TRBJ2-6; possibly TRBD1 or TRBD2 for D (5 bases each). In germline, CDR1 is SGHTA, CDR2 FQGTGA. CDR3 length: 17 amino acids. Trimming stripped 4 bases from V and 0 bases from J, with 13 bases between.

This chain links TRBV6-2 or TRBV6-3 with TRBJ2-3; no reliable D call. Germline-derived CDR1 and CDR2 are MNHEY and SVGEGT. The V and J ends lost 8 bases and 2 bases respectively, with 20 bases between them. There are 16 residues in the CDR3. The CDR3 here is CASRFGVHYSTDTQYF. CDR3 DNA: TGTGCCAGCCGTTTTGGTGTTCACTACTCCACAGATACGCAGTATTTT.

V usage is TRBV20-1 and J usage is TRBJ1-1; D unclear. This CDR3 spans 13 amino acids. V was cut by 7 bases and J by 1 base, with 13 bases left in between. Germline V gene lookup returns CDR1 DFQATT and CDR2 SNEGSKA (reference sequence). CDR3 in DNA: TGCAGTGTTAAGACGGGAGAGAACACTGAAGCTTTCTTT. Its protein product is CSVKTGENTEAFF.

This chain connects TRBV11-2 to TRBJ2-3; maybe TRBD2 (6 bases). The V end was cut by 6 bases, the J end by 4 bases, with 8 bases between. The germline CDR1 and CDR2 sequences are SGHAT and FQNNGV. The CDR3 extends over 12 amino acids. The CDR3 nucleotides read TGTGCCAGCAGGACTAGTTCAGATACGCAGTATTTT. Its protein product is CASRTSSDTQYF.

The table lists this clonotype with many counts. V is TRBV5-1 and J is TRBJ2-3, with D possibly matching TRBD1 (6 bases). CDR3 size: 14 residues. Germline V gene sequence: CDR1 SGHRS, CDR2 YFSETQ. V was clipped by 2 bases and J by 2 bases, with 9 bases between them. The CDR3 is CASSLGDTTDTQYF. The CDR3 region has the DNA TGCGCCAGCAGCTTAGGGGACACCACAGATACGCAGTATTTT.

V usage is TRBV6-4 and J usage is TRBJ1-1, with a weak D call TRBD1 (5 bases). Trimming took 3 bases from V and 4 from J, leaving 12 bases between them. Germline loops: CDR1 MRHNA, CDR2 SNTAGT. This CDR3 is built from 14 residues. In DNA, the CDR3 is TGTGCCAGCAGTGAGACCAGGGAGGTCACTGAAGCTTTCTTT. It is translated as CASSETREVTEAFF.

This clonotype has just a few counts. DNA for the CDR3: TGCAGTGCTAGGAATCGGCAGGCGGGAGGGAGGGCCTACAATGAGCAGTTCTTC. It is translated as CSARNRQAGGRAYNEQFF. The rearrangement joins TRBV20-1 to TRBJ2-1; 9 bases map to TRBD2. Germline CDR1 and CDR2: DFQATT and SNEGSKA (reference sequence). V gave up 3 bases and J gave up 2 bases; unmatched junction bases: 14. The CDR3 length is 18 residues.

At least ten counts were recorded for this clonotype. CDR3 amino acids: CSARGTSGTDTQYF. DNA for the CDR3: TGCAGTGCTCGGGGGACTAGCGGCACAGATACGCAGTATTTT. The chain uses TRBV20-1 and TRBJ2-3; 10 positions match TRBD2. The V segment lost 5 bases and the J segment 1 base; nucleotides outside the gene matches: 3. The length of the CDR3 is 14 residues. Germline CDR1 and CDR2: DFQATT and SNEGSKA (reference sequence).

Concerning this clonotype: A clone one base away is much larger, so this may be a read error. J is TRBJ2-3 and V is TRBV2, with D possibly TRBD1 on 6 matching bases. V was pared by 8 bases and J by 0 bases, with 12 bases between. This CDR3 has 14 amino acids. CDR1 SNHLY and CDR2 FYNNEI come from the germline V gene. DNA of the CDR3: TGTGCCAGCGAACAGGGATATAGCACAGATACGCAGTATTTT. Translated: CASEQGYSTDTQYF.